These 23 T cell receptor beta chains originate from one sample sequenced in a study of tumor and adjacent non-tumor tissue in lung cancer. The library came from three nested PCR rounds adapted from ARM-PCR protocols. TCRdb fed the multiplex PCR reads into MiXCR, producing one record per CDR3 protein. The sample shows around 200,000 distinct CDR3 sequences, about 71% of them seen only once. No cell sorting was done before RNA was extracted from the tissue. The material sequenced was lung tumor tissue. The receptors were gathered from a man in his 60s with non-small cell lung cancer.

To note about this clonotype: This may come from a read error, since a much larger clone is one base off. This sequence joins TRBV20-1 and TRBJ2-5; a possible D gene is TRBD1 (5 bases). Germline values: CDR1 DFQATT, CDR2 SNEGSKA (reference sequence). This CDR3 has 12 amino acids. V lost 5 bases and J 7 bases, leaving 14 bases between the germline ends. The CDR3 protein is CSALPGWGTQYF. The CDR3 DNA is TGCAGTGCTTTACCAGGGTGGGGGACCCAGTACTTC.

The V gene is TRBV11-3, the J gene TRBJ2-1, with 7 bases fitting TRBD1. Germline V gene data show CDR1 as SGHNT and CDR2 as YENEEA. The junction had 11 bases not matched to a gene; V was cut back by 1 base and J by 11 bases. The CDR3 consists of 15 residues. The CDR3 region has the DNA TGTGCCAGCAGCTTAGGGACAGGTGAAATCGGTAAGCAGTTCTTC. Translation: CASSLGTGEIGKQFF. The full variable domain, in which reference TRBV11-3 and TRBJ2-1 provide the parts outside the CDR3, is EAGVVQSPRYKIIEKKQPVAFWCNPISGHNTLYWYLQNLGQGPELLIRYENEEAVDDSQLPKDRFSAERLKGVDSTLKIQPAELGDSAVYLCASSLGTGEIGKQFFGPGTRLTVL.

As to this clonotype: No conserved phenylalanine or tryptophan is present at the end of the CDR3, so a read error is the likely explanation. V and J are TRBV12-3 or TRBV12-4 and TRBJ1-5, with D maybe TRBD1 (6 bases). Matching the DNA end better, TRBJ2-3 makes the J call doubtful. The CDR3 totals 15 residues. The CDR3 coding sequence is TGTACCAGCCGAGGGGGACGGGATAGCAATCAGCCGCAGTATCTT. Residues: CTSRGGRDSNQPQYL.

V is TRBV29-1 and J is TRBJ2-5, with TRBD2 as a possible D gene (6 bases). Trimming shortened V by 1 base and J by 4 bases, and 19 bases separated the two germline ends. CDR1 and CDR2 from the germline V gene are SQVTM and ANQGSEA. The CDR3 totals 16 residues. The CDR3 DNA sequence: TGCAGCGTTGAAGTTCTTGAATGGGCGGGACGAGAGACCCAGTACTTC. Translating it yields CSVEVLEWAGRETQYF. The variable domain in full, completed from reference TRBV29-1 and TRBJ2-5, reads SAVISQKPSRDICQRGTSLTIQCQVDSQVTMMFWYRQQPGQSLTLIATANQGSEATYESGFVIDKFPISRPNLTFSTLTVSNMSPEDSSIYLCSVEVLEWAGRETQYFGPGTRLLVL.

The chain has TRBV6-2 or TRBV6-3 and TRBJ1-5; the D is unclear. V was shortened by 5 bases and J by 0 bases, with 8 bases between the two germline ends. Germline V lookup: CDR1 MNHEY, CDR2 SVGEGT. This CDR3 contains 14 residues. The CDR3 coding sequence is TGTGCCAGCAGTCATAGGGTTAGCAATCAGCCCCAGCATTTT. Translating it yields CASSHRVSNQPQHF.

Notes on this clonotype: This clone may be a read error of a much larger clone one base away. The rearrangement joins TRBV20-1 to TRBJ2-3; 11 bases line up with TRBD2. The germline gives CDR1 DFQATT, CDR2 SNEGSKA (reference sequence). The CDR3 has 17 residues. CDR3 in DNA: TGCAGTGCTAGAGAAACACTAGCGGGAGCCGCTACAGATACGCATTATTTT. Protein product: CSARETLAGAATDTHYF.

To note about this clonotype: Possible read error: a much larger clone is one base away. In DNA, the CDR3 is TGTGCCAGCAGGACCCCGGGACAGAGCTCACCCCTCCAGTTT. Its protein product is CASRTPGQSSPLQF. This sequence joins TRBV6-1 and TRBJ1-6; 7 positions agree with TRBD1. CDR3 length equals 14 residues. Looked up from germline, CDR1 is MNHNS and CDR2 is SASEGT.

The V call is TRBV6-5, the J call TRBJ1-2, with TRBD1 as a possible D gene (6 bases). V lost 2 bases and J 4 bases, leaving 8 bases between the germline ends. Germline CDR1 MNHEY, CDR2 SVGAGI. The CDR3 runs 13 residues. The CDR3 loop reads CASSYAQGYGYTF. CDR3 sequence (DNA): TGTGCCAGCAGTTACGCACAGGGCTATGGCTACACCTTC.

A few counts support this clonotype. The chain uses TRBV6-2 or TRBV6-3 and TRBJ2-1, with 8 bases that match TRBD2. Trimming at V came to 7 bases and at J to 2 bases, leaving 7 bases not matched to a gene. The V gene's germline CDR1 is MNHEY and CDR2 SVGEGT. CDR3 length equals 15 residues. The CDR3 reads CASILSGVTYNEQFF. The DNA for the CDR3 is TGTGCCAGCATCCTTAGCGGGGTTACCTACAATGAGCAGTTCTTC.

The chain uses TRBV20-1 and TRBJ2-5; 10 nucleotides line up with TRBD2. CDR1 and CDR2 (germline): DFQATT, SNEGSKA (reference sequence). The CDR3 contains 15 residues. The V and J ends lost 7 bases and 1 base, in that order; junction bases with no gene match: 9. CDR3 sequence (DNA): TGCAGTGTACCTCTAGCGGGGGCACTCCAAGAGACCCAGTACTTC. Protein sequence: CSVPLAGALQETQYF.

A word on this clonotype: This may stem from a read error, because a much larger clone lies one nucleotide away. The rearrangement uses TRBV6-4 and TRBJ1-2; tentative D call: TRBD1 (5 bases). Germline CDR1 is MRHNA and CDR2 is SNTAGT. This CDR3 contains 12 residues. Trimming stripped 4 bases from V and 8 bases from J, with 11 bases between. CDR3 sequence: CASSVSGFGYTF. The CDR3 nucleotides read TGTGCCAGCAGTGTCTCAGGGTTCGGCTACACCTTC.

About this clonotype itself: This sequence may be a read error, since a much larger clone differs from it by one base. V usage is TRBV4-3 and J usage is TRBJ2-5; D is perhaps TRBD2 (7 bases). The CDR3 runs 16 residues. Germline-derived CDR1 and CDR2 are LGHNA and YSLEER. In DNA form, the CDR3 reads TGCGCCAGCAGCCAAGATCTGCCGGGGGGCAGGGAGACCCTGTACTTC. Protein product: CASSQDLPGGRETLYF.

With regard to this clonotype: A read error is possible here, since a much larger clone lies one base away. The rearrangement links TRBV20-1 to TRBJ1-2, with TRBD1 matching over 7 bases. CDR3 length: 17 amino acids. Germline V gene data show CDR1 as DFQATT and CDR2 as SNEGSKA (reference sequence). The CDR3 loop reads CSARDPGTADSGYGDTF. DNA of the CDR3: TGCAGTGCTAGAGATCCCGGGACAGCCGACTCTGGCTATGGCGACACCTTC.

This clonotype came up once. This chain links TRBV11-1 with TRBJ2-5; a possible D gene is TRBD1 (6 bases). This CDR3 has 18 amino acids. CDR1 is SGHAT, CDR2 FQDESV, per germline (reference sequence). The V end lost 7 bases, the J end lost 7 bases, and 31 bases lay between the germline ends. This CDR3 is CASNSGEPQFVRGGTQYF. As DNA, the CDR3 is TGTGCCAGCAACTCCGGGGAACCTCAGTTTGTCCGAGGGGGGACCCAGTACTTC. Full variable domain (missing parts from reference TRBV11-1 and TRBJ2-5): EAEVAQSPRYKITEKSQAVAFWCDPISGHATLYWYRQILGQGPELLVQFQDESVVDDSQLPKDRFSAERLKGVDSTLKIQPAELGDSAMYLCASNSGEPQFVRGGTQYFGPGTRLLVL.

As to this clonotype: One junction end does not reproduce the germline sequence, and a read error may be involved. CDR3 in amino acids: CASSTPGWATRELFF. CDR3 coding DNA: TGTGCCAGCAGCACTCCCGGGTGGGCCACCAGGGAGCTGTTTTTT. The rearrangement uses TRBV12-3 or TRBV12-4 and TRBJ2-2; no clear D. The CDR3 is 15 residues long.

This clonotype was seen a few times. The CDR3 loop reads CSAGDVGSAPPQYF. Written as DNA, the CDR3 is TGCAGTGCGGGTGATGTAGGGTCGGCCCCTCCGCAGTATTTT. The rearrangement links TRBV20-1 to TRBJ2-3, with unresolved D. This CDR3 spans 14 amino acids. Trimming shortened V by 6 bases and J by 10 bases, and 23 bases separated the two germline ends. Germline V gene data show CDR1 as DFQATT and CDR2 as SNEGSKA (reference sequence).

To note about this clonotype: This may stem from a read error, because a much larger clone lies one nucleotide away. V and J are TRBV20-1 and TRBJ1-1; no clear D. V was clipped by 4 bases and J by 4 bases, with 22 bases between them. The CDR3 covers 16 residues. Germline-derived CDR1 and CDR2 are DFQATT and SNEGSKA (reference sequence). Written as DNA, the CDR3 is TGCAGTGCTACCGCACCGGGCACGTTTCTGGGCACTGAAGCTTTCTTT. Translation gives CSATAPGTFLGTEAFF.

This clonotype was counted many times. Here the CDR3 DNA reads TGCAGTGCTAGAGGGAGGGGATGGCGGGGTGATACGCAGTATTTT. It yields the protein CSARGRGWRGDTQYF. The V call is TRBV20-1, the J call TRBJ2-3; D may be TRBD2 (6 bases). V was clipped by 1 base and J by 6 bases, with 17 bases between them. Germline V gene sequence: CDR1 DFQATT, CDR2 SNEGSKA (reference sequence). The CDR3 extends over 15 amino acids.

This chain connects TRBV20-1 to TRBJ2-7; possible D gene TRBD2, 6 bases. This CDR3 is 14 amino acids long. Germline V CDR1 and CDR2: DFQATT, SNEGSKA (reference sequence). Trimming took off 2 bases at V and 1 base at J, with 12 bases between the two ends. This chain's CDR3 is CSARYLASSYEQYF. The CDR3 coding sequence is TGCAGTGCTAGATATCTAGCGAGTTCCTACGAGCAGTACTTC.

As regards this clonotype: This sequence may be a read error, since a much larger clone differs from it by one base. The chain combines TRBV6-5 with TRBJ2-7; 11 bases are shared with TRBD2. The germline V gene encodes CDR1 MNHEY and CDR2 SVGAGI. Trimming removed 6 bases from V and 8 bases from J; junction bases left unmatched: 6. This CDR3 is 13 amino acids long. The CDR3 sequence: CASRTSGTHKQYF. In DNA form, the CDR3 reads TGTGCCAGCAGGACTAGCGGGACCCACAAGCAGTACTTC.

This clonotype has just a few counts. A much larger clone sits a single nucleotide away, making a read error possible. V usage is TRBV20-1 and J usage is TRBJ1-1; 10 bases agree with TRBD1. V gave up 5 bases and J gave up 10 bases; unmatched junction bases: 13. CDR1 and CDR2 (germline): DFQATT, SNEGSKA (reference sequence). The CDR3 length is 14 residues. The CDR3 loop reads CSAQKVGDRGVAFF. The CDR3 bases are TGCAGTGCTCAGAAAGTGGGGGACAGGGGAGTAGCTTTCTTT.

Note on this clonotype: A clone one base away is much larger, so this may be a read error. The V call is TRBV4-2, the J call TRBJ2-3, with TRBD2 matching over 7 bases. The CDR3 length is 14 residues. Germline V gives CDR1 LGHNA, CDR2 YNFKEQ. Unmatched junction bases numbered 1, after V lost 3 bases and J lost 1 base. The CDR3 coding sequence is TGTGCCAGCAGCCACGCGGGGGGCACAGATACGCAGTATTTT. It yields the protein CASSHAGGTDTQYF.

Comment on this clonotype: The junction departs from the called germline gene at one end, perhaps through a read error. The chain recombines TRBV20-1 with TRBJ2-3; 9 nucleotides agree with TRBD2. The CDR3 contains 14 residues. CDR1 and CDR2 from the germline V gene are DFQATT and SNEGSKA (reference sequence). The CDR3 loop is CSVRDSGGTVTQYF. The CDR3 DNA is TGCAGTGTTAGAGATAGCGGGGGTACTGTAACGCAGTATTTT.